This T cell receptor (beta chain) emerged from a study of identical twins (dated by TCRdb to about 2016). Regarding the research as a whole: To test whether fetal clonotypes persist, this study deep-sequenced TCR alpha and beta repertoires from monozygotic twins, from unrelated adults of various ages, and from cord blood. Replicate twin experiments were performed at different times using different library preparation protocols to rule out contamination.

Turning to this clonotype: No cognate antigen has been identified for it. Within one base of it there is no much larger clone, and no base qualities were kept.

The research as a whole found: In monozygotic twins, recombination models systematically underestimated out-of-frame TCR alpha sharing, but the models matched the sharing seen between unrelated individuals. A weaker excess of twin sharing was found in beta out-of-frame sequences because the signal-to-noise ratio was lowered by fewer shared sequences. Because the same donors could not be followed over many years, conclusions were based on cross-sectional statistical analysis. Zero-insertion analyses could be partly confounded by invariant T cells such as MAIT and iNKT, though diverse VJ usage argued against such confounding for most clonotypes. Compared with coincidental sharing between unrelated individuals, out-of-frame TCR alpha sequences shared between twins showed an excess of sequences with low generation probability. Fewer insertions were carried by abundant cord blood beta clonotypes; a weaker similar trend was observed in young adult naive repertoires, while no such trend was observed in memory repertoires.

The library was generated by 5' RACE. The sequencing machine was an Illumina HiSeq 2000. Template switching introduced a universal primer binding site; the final cDNA contained a unique molecular identifier, enabling accurate counting of TCR cDNA molecules. Specific primers in the conserved constant-segment region were used to synthesize first-strand cDNA for the TCR alpha and beta chains. To control for contamination, every cDNA library carried two barcodes: a SMART-Mk sample barcode plus Illumina barcodes. TruSeq adapter sequences, together with Illumina sample barcodes, were added in two successive PCR steps. Sequencing of the TCR alpha and beta cDNA libraries was done on the Illumina HiSeq platform using custom primers. The study's processing was this. MiGEC was used to process raw reads and extract unique molecular identifiers, and MiXCR was used to find CDR3 positions. Recombination models were inferred per individual with the repgenHMM and IGoR tools using an EM algorithm. The tcR package in R was used for shared clonotype analysis, with sharing normalized by the product of cloneset sizes. To study raw recombination without the effects of thymic and clonal selection, out-of-frame nonproductive sequences were analyzed. TCRdb reworked the public reads: Q25 trimming with fastp, MiXCR clone assembly, productive beta chains retained. Rows merge per CDR3 protein into single entries with the most common DNA and genes. The V and J calls were determined by TCRdb, not by the authors. Counted in this sample were some 1,600,000 distinct CDR3 sequences; under 35% of them appeared once. The ten biggest clones cover around 0.25% of the sample.

The CDR3 covers 12 residues, taking in both the cysteine and the phenylalanine. Only CDR3 DNA remains: 36 bases, in frame from the first base. V sheds 5 bases and J sheds 11 bases, leaving 15 bases between their ends. Every donor in the study was a healthy Caucasian. The clonotype was recovered from a newborn girl in good health. Sequenced sample: cord blood. This sequence uses TRBV12-3 or TRBV12-4 and TRBJ1-1; the D gene lacks a confident call. The nucleotides are TGTGCCAGCAGTCCGGGCCCCGAGAGGGCTTTCTTT. Its coded protein is CASSPGPERAFF.